Following are 24 T cell receptor beta chains from one sample sequenced in a study of blood T cell repertoires in COVID-19. Clones were sequenced by immunoSEQ multiplex PCR, and TCRdb holds only the in-frame ones, with some missing. The sample includes roughly 250,000 clones, approximately 86% of them seen just once. Sequenced sample: peripheral blood. These receptors came from a woman under 40 with acute or convalescent COVID-19.

This clone appeared once. The chain links TRBV4-3 to TRBJ2-5, with a tentative D call TRBD2 (6 bases). Germline CDR1 reads LGHNA; CDR2 reads YSLEER. CDR3 length equals 15 residues. Trimming left V 2 bases short and J 1 base short, with 11 bases between. The CDR3, as DNA: TGCGCCAGCAGCCAATGGTGGGAGGTCCAAGAGACCCAGTACTTC. It codes for CASSQWWEVQETQYF.

This sequence joins TRBV29-1 and TRBJ2-3; 7 bases are shared with TRBD2. The CDR3 consists of 15 residues. V shed 6 bases and J 1 base; nucleotides not matched to a gene: 10. CDR1 is SQVTM and CDR2 is ANQGSEA in the germline V gene. CDR3 DNA: TGCAGCGTCCCGCCCCCTACTAGCGGCACAGATACGCAGTATTTT. Translated: CSVPPPTSGTDTQYF.

This chain connects TRBV10-3 to TRBJ2-7; D is undetermined. The CDR3 is 11 amino acids. Germline loops: CDR1 ENHRY, CDR2 SYGVKD. The V end lost 2 bases, the J end lost 5 bases, and 4 bases lay between the germline ends. CDR3 in amino acids: CAISESHEQYF. In nucleotides, the CDR3 is TGTGCCATCAGTGAGAGCCACGAGCAGTACTTC.

The J gene is TRBJ1-2, the V gene TRBV3-1 (or the pseudogene TRBV3-2); TRBD1 matches at 7 bases. J gave up 5 bases and V 4 bases, and 4 bases lay outside the gene matches. CDR3 size: 13 residues. Germline V lookup: CDR1 LGHDT, CDR2 YNNKEL (reference sequence). CDR3 DNA sequence: TGTGCCAGCAGCCGCGGACAGGTATATGGCTACACCTTC. Protein product: CASSRGQVYGYTF.

The sample holds a few counts of this clone. The rearrangement links TRBV7-9 to TRBJ2-2, with a tentative D call TRBD2 (5 bases). Germline V gene sequence: CDR1 SEHNR, CDR2 FQNEAQ (reference sequence). This CDR3 comprises 15 residues. V shed 6 bases and J shed 6 bases, with 17 bases lying between them. CDR3 nucleotide sequence: TGTGCCAGCAGTCCGGGAACACTTTTAGCCGGGGAGCTGTTTTTT. Residues: CASSPGTLLAGELFF.

The rearrangement joins TRBV12-3 or TRBV12-4 to TRBJ2-5; 9 bases agree with TRBD1. CDR3 length: 13 amino acids. Trimming at V came to 6 bases and at J to 3 bases, leaving 2 bases not matched to a gene. The CDR3 coding sequence is TGTGCCAGCAGCGGACAGGGGAAAGAGACCCAGTACTTC. As protein: CASSGQGKETQYF.

The chain couples TRBV7-6 to TRBJ1-5; D remains unclear. Looked up from germline, CDR1 is SGHVS and CDR2 is FNYEAQ. This CDR3 is 14 amino acids long. V lost 1 base and J 1 base, leaving 5 bases between the germline ends. DNA for the CDR3: TGTGCCAGCAGCTTAGGCCAGAGCAATCAGCCCCAGCATTTT. This translates into CASSLGQSNQPQHF. The variable domain in full, with the rest retrieved from reference TRBV7-6 and TRBJ1-5, is GAGVSQSPRYKVTKRGQDVALRCDPISGHVSLYWYRQALGQGPEFLTYFNYEAQQDKSGLPNDRFSAERPEGSISTLTIQRTEQRDSAMYRCASSLGQSNQPQHFGDGTRLSIL.

V gene TRBV21-1 combines with J gene TRBJ2-1; the listed D gene, TRBD2, was not tested against the DNA. TRBV21-1 is recorded as a pseudogene. The CDR3 is 12 amino acids. CDR3 in DNA: TGTGCCAGCAAACGGGGGTTCCATGAGCAGTTCTTC. Its protein is CASKRGFHEQFF.

J is TRBJ1-3 and V is TRBV9, with TRBD1 as a possible D gene (5 bases). V was pared by 1 base and J by 6 bases, with 14 bases between. Germline V gene sequence: CDR1 SGDLS, CDR2 YYNGEE. This CDR3 has 15 residues. The CDR3 DNA follows: TGTGCCAGCAGCGTATGGAGTCAGGGTGAAAACACCATATATTTT. Its translation: CASSVWSQGENTIYF.

A single count supports this clone. The chain couples TRBV5-5 to TRBJ2-7; D gene unclear. Trimming removed 0 bases at V and 5 bases at J, with 9 bases between. Germline CDR1 reads SGHKS; CDR2 reads YYEKEE (reference sequence). The CDR3 is 13 residues long. The CDR3 DNA follows: TGTGCCAGCAGCTTGGGTCCCCCGGACGAGCAGTACTTC. Residues: CASSLGPPDEQYF. The full variable domain, in which reference TRBV5-5 and TRBJ2-7 provide the parts outside the CDR3, is DAGVTQSPTHLIKTRGQQVTLRCSPISGHKSVSWYQQVLGQGPQFIFQYYEKEERGRGNFPDRFSARQFPNYSSELNVNALLLGDSALYLCASSLGPPDEQYFGPGTRLTVT.

CDR3 protein: CASSSGSSNQPQHF. The CDR3 bases are TGTGCCAGCAGCTCAGGATCTAGCAATCAGCCCCAGCATTTT. The chain has TRBV7-9 and TRBJ1-5; D gene unclear. The CDR3 has 14 residues. V was clipped by 4 bases and J by 0 bases, with 7 bases between them. CDR1 SEHNR and CDR2 FQNEAQ come from the germline V gene (reference sequence).

The rearrangement joins TRBV7-2 to TRBJ1-1; tentative D call: TRBD1 (5 bases). Germline V gene lookup returns CDR1 SGHTA and CDR2 FQGNSA. V was trimmed by 1 base and J by 0 bases, leaving 9 bases between them. The CDR3 extends over 15 amino acids. This CDR3 is CASSLGGRMNTEAFF. The CDR3 nucleotides are TGTGCCAGCAGCTTAGGGGGCAGGATGAACACTGAAGCTTTCTTT.

The chain combines TRBV5-1 with TRBJ2-5; D is perhaps TRBD2 (6 bases). Germline lookup yields CDR1 SGHRS and CDR2 YFSETQ. V gave up 0 bases and J gave up 7 bases, with 13 bases separating them. This CDR3 spans 14 amino acids. CDR3 region: CASSLDRDSRTQYF. Here the CDR3 DNA reads TGCGCCAGCAGCTTGGACCGGGACTCCCGGACCCAGTACTTC. The full variable domain, in which reference TRBV5-1 and TRBJ2-5 provide the parts outside the CDR3, is KAGVTQTPRYLIKTRGQQVTLSCSPISGHRSVSWYQQTPGQGLQFLFEYFSETQRNKGNFPGRFSGRQFSNSRSEMNVSTLELGDSALYLCASSLDRDSRTQYFGPGTRLLVL.

This sequence joins TRBV19 and TRBJ1-1; D ambiguous. The CDR3 loop spans 13 amino acids. The V end lost 2 bases, the J end lost 1 base, and 5 bases lay between the germline ends. Germline-derived CDR1 and CDR2 are LNHDA and SQIVND (reference sequence). The CDR3: CASSIPGNTEAFF. DNA of the CDR3: TGTGCCAGTAGTATACCGGGGAACACTGAAGCTTTCTTT.

The CDR3 nucleotides read TGTGCCATCAGTGAACTTACAGCCTTGGGTGGCTACACCTTC. Amino acid sequence: CAISELTALGGYTF. The chain uses TRBV10-3 and TRBJ1-2; D is unresolved. The germline V and J ends were trimmed by 3 bases and 7 bases, with 15 bases remaining between them. Germline lookup yields CDR1 ENHRY and CDR2 SYGVKD. The length of the CDR3 is 14 residues.

This CDR3 is CASRHGGEAFF. For the CDR3, the DNA is TGTGCCAGCAGACATGGAGGGGAAGCTTTCTTT. The chain is built from TRBV11-3 and TRBJ1-1, with D unclear. CDR1 SGHNT and CDR2 YENEEA come from the germline V gene. Trimming stripped 6 bases from V and 8 bases from J, with 10 bases between. The CDR3 loop spans 11 amino acids. Variable domain in full (rest from reference TRBV11-3 and TRBJ1-1): EAGVVQSPRYKIIEKKQPVAFWCNPISGHNTLYWYLQNLGQGPELLIRYENEEAVDDSQLPKDRFSAERLKGVDSTLKIQPAELGDSAVYLCASRHGGEAFFGQGTRLTVV.

This sequence joins TRBV5-1 and TRBJ2-3, with a weak D call TRBD2 (5 bases). Trimming removed 0 bases from V and 1 base from J, with 12 bases in between. Germline CDR1 SGHRS, CDR2 YFSETQ. CDR3 length: 16 amino acids. CDR3 DNA: TGCGCCAGCAGCTTGGGTGCGGGCCGGGGCACAGATACGCAGTATTTT. Residues: CASSLGAGRGTDTQYF.

The chain uses TRBV7-8 and TRBJ2-7; 10 bases fit TRBD1. The junction had 12 bases not matched to a gene; V was cut back by 5 bases and J by 5 bases. From germline, CDR1 is SGHVS and CDR2 FQNEAQ. The CDR3 totals 16 residues. In DNA, the CDR3 is TGTGCCAGCAGCCGACAGCAGACAGGGGGCATCAACGAGCAGTACTTC. This codes for CASSRQQTGGINEQYF.

The V and J genes are TRBV3-1 (or the pseudogene TRBV3-2) and TRBJ1-2; TRBD1 agrees at 9 bases. This CDR3 has 15 residues. The V and J ends lost 2 bases and 7 bases, in that order; junction bases with no gene match: 8. Germline V lookup: CDR1 LGHDT, CDR2 YNNKEL (reference sequence). The CDR3 region is CASSQTGGAEFGYTF. The CDR3 DNA is TGTGCCAGCAGCCAAACAGGGGGCGCCGAGTTTGGCTACACCTTC.

This chain links TRBV14 with TRBJ2-5; TRBD2 matches 8 bases. This CDR3 region has 17 residues. The germline CDR1 and CDR2 sequences are SGHDN and FVKESK. V was clipped by 1 base and J by 0 bases; unmatched bases: 7. This CDR3 reads CASSQVLAALYQETQYF. The CDR3 DNA reads TGTGCCAGCAGCCAAGTACTAGCGGCCCTGTACCAAGAGACCCAGTACTTC.

The chain combines TRBV23-1 with TRBJ2-1; D may be TRBD2 (6 bases). TRBV23-1 is reported as an ORF; its role is uncertain. The CDR3 contains 15 residues. Trimming left V 9 bases short and J 4 bases short, with 19 bases between. DNA for the CDR3: TGCGCCAGAAGAAGGAGGGTAGTTACGTACAATGAGCAGTTCTTC. It translates to CARRRRVVTYNEQFF.

The J gene is TRBJ2-5, the V gene TRBV30, with a possible D match to TRBD1 (5 bases). The CDR3 covers 12 residues. CDR1 is GTSNPN and CDR2 is SVGIG in the germline V gene (reference sequence). V shed 5 bases and J shed 1 base, with 8 bases lying between them. CDR3 bases: TGTGCCTGGTCAGGGCTCCAAGAGACCCAGTACTTC. Translated, it gives CAWSGLQETQYF.

The J gene is TRBJ1-5, the V gene TRBV27; perhaps TRBD1 as D (6 bases). Per the germline V gene, CDR1 is MNHEY and CDR2 is SMNVEV (reference sequence). V was clipped by 5 bases and J by 2 bases, with 28 bases between them. CDR3 length: 20 residues. CDR3 nucleotide sequence: TGTGCCAGCAGTCTCCTAACCCCCAGCACGATAGACAGGCGCAATCAGCCCCAGCATTTT. It encodes CASSLLTPSTIDRRNQPQHF.

This chain uses TRBV30 with TRBJ1-1; 8 nucleotides agree with TRBD1. The CDR3 length is 14 residues. Per germline, CDR1 GTSNPN and CDR2 SVGIG (reference sequence). Trimming cost V 2 bases and J 0 bases; bases outside gene matches: 2. The DNA for the CDR3 is TGTGCCTGGAGTAACAGGGGGGTGAACACTGAAGCTTTCTTT. Translating gives CAWSNRGVNTEAFF.